This is a list of T cell receptor beta chains from one sample in a study of OX40 agonist ivuxolimab in advanced cancers. The assay was immunoSEQ multiplex PCR, and TCRdb's table has in-frame clones only and misses some. The table shows 25,000 to 40,000 clones, with around nine tenths occurring only once. Sequenced here: CD4+ or CD8+ T cells sorted from blood, sampled in a trial of the OX40 agonist ivuxolimab. These receptors were taken from an adult with an advanced solid tumor such as melanoma, head and neck, liver or kidney cancer. Each CDR3 is given with its conserved first and last residue. Not every row has a clone size; where given, it reads once, few, many or a size class.

TRBJ2-7,.,14,TRBV4-1,CASRDRLAGYEQYF
TRBJ2-7,.,14,TRBV11-2,CASSSLGGGYEQYF
TRBJ1-1,.,12,TRBV7-9,CASSRSDSEAFF
TRBJ2-1,.,13,TRBV5-4,CASSPAGSHEQFF
TRBJ2-3,.,15,TRBV7-9,CASSTLAGNADTQYF
TRBJ2-6,.,15,TRBV2,CASSEYRAGANVLTF
TRBJ2-1,.,14,TRBV9,CASSATGLADEQFF
TRBJ1-1,.,11,TRBV11-2,CASRLNTEAFF
TRBJ2-2,.,17,TRBV27,CASSLSGQGSNTGELFF
TRBJ2-7,.,15,TRBV28,CASSIGTGVSYEQYF
TRBJ2-4,.,16,TRBV19,CASSIGTASAKNIQYF
TRBJ1-4,.,14,TRBV27,CASSAGNLREKLFF
TRBJ1-4,.,15,TRBV4-1,CASSRLTTTNEKLFF
TRBJ2-7,.,17,TRBV7-2,CASSFKGADRGTYEQYF
TRBJ1-1,.,14,TRBV7-6,CASSLHRGRTEAFF
TRBJ1-2,.,12,TRBV5-1,CASSQDSRGYTF
TRBJ1-1,.,16,TRBV10-2,CASSRLTVVGTPEAFF
TRBJ2-7,.,14,TRBV11-2,CASSFTGTPYEQYF
TRBJ2-7,.,16,TRBV5-6,CASSLTGTGLTYEQYF
TRBJ2-7,.,14,TRBV19,CASSFGTGLYEQYF
TRBJ1-2,.,12,TRBV27,CASSLLGYGYTF
TRBJ2-4,.,18,TRBV9,CASSVGQTATLAKNIQYF
TRBJ2-1,.,17,TRBV2,CASSEFTGTGGYNEQFF
TRBJ2-7,.,14,TRBV28,CASSPLRELVEQYF
TRBJ2-2,.,15,TRBV9,CASSSTGEGTGELFF
TRBJ1-2,.,13,TRBV29-1,CSVAGGDNYGYTF
TRBJ2-1,.,15,TRBV27,CASSLGPPRHGEQFF
TRBJ2-5,.,18,TRBV7-3,CASSPPGTGGAFGETQYF
TRBJ2-1,.,13,TRBV13,CASRESSYNEQFF
TRBJ2-2,.,16,TRBV6-5,CASSYPGRDSTGELFF
TRBJ2-7,.,15,TRBV11-2,CASSLGVGSGYEQYF
TRBJ2-6,.,21,TRBV9,CASSAGLAGVAGGAGANVLTF
TRBJ2-3,.,17,TRBV2,CASLGTSGGPYTDTQYF
TRBJ2-7,.,15,TRBV9,CASSVALGGSYEQYF
TRBJ2-2,.,13,TRBV19,CASSLRATGELFF
TRBJ1-3,once,14,TRBV28,CASQVEASGNTIYF
TRBJ1-6,.,12,TRBV21-1,CNRGRYNSPLHF
TRBJ1-5,medium-sized,15,TRBV6-6,CASIPLYSSNQPQHF
TRBJ2-1,.,17,TRBV7-2,CASSSRRRTTSYNEQFF
TRBJ2-3,.,18,TRBV11-2,CASSYGTSGSPEGNTQYF
TRBJ2-6,.,18,TRBV9,CASSSSLRGSSGANVLTF
TRBJ1-6,.,15,TRBV7-9,CASSPAGSYNSPLHF
TRBJ2-7,.,15,TRBV7-9,CASFGEGGLTYEQYF
TRBJ2-7,.,13,TRBV6-1,CASSGDRVYEQYF
TRBJ2-2,.,13,TRBV27,CAHGTGFTGELFF
TRBJ2-7,few,14,TRBV2,CASSSGLAGNEQYF
TRBJ2-7,.,14,TRBV7-9,CASSLTLAGYEQYF
TRBJ2-7,.,15,TRBV9,CASSVGSGRAGEQYF
TRBJ2-1,.,17,TRBV9,CASSDGESGFSYNEQFF
TRBJ2-7,.,15,TRBV19,CASSKYRIYGYEQYF
TRBJ2-3,.,16,TRBV4-1,CASSHPGTSGTDTQYF
TRBJ1-1,few,15,TRBV7-8,CASSYTGAGNTEAFF
TRBJ2-5,.,17,TRBV11-2,CASSPARGLGGQETQYF
TRBJ2-7,.,14,TRBV4-1,CASSPGPSSYEQYF
TRBJ1-1,.,15,TRBV5-1,CASSLGTGRTTEAFF
TRBJ2-7,once,14,TRBV19,CASSITGSSYEQYF
TRBJ2-3,.,14,TRBV11-2,CASSLLEQTDTQYF
TRBJ2-1,few,12,TRBV18,CASSRLNDEQFF
TRBJ2-2,.,17,TRBV4-1,CASSPHGQDPNTGELFF